The subject of this entry is one T cell receptor (beta chain). Profiled with immunoSEQ multiplex PCR; TCRdb holds only in-frame clones, not every one. The sample carries 80,000 to 100,000 clones, 95% recorded once. Germline CDR1 reads MGHRA; CDR2 reads YSYEKL. Germline trimming cut 4 bases from V and 5 bases from J; bases unmatched to any gene: 8. This CDR3 has 14 residues. The data derive from a study of technical replicates of blood from a handful of donors. Sequencing was performed on T cells isolated from PBMCs. The chain carries TRBV4-1 and TRBJ2-7; 7 bases map to TRBD1. The sequence was collected from a human donor in good health. The CDR3 sequence: CASSLPGQRDEQYF. The DNA for the CDR3 is TGCGCCAGCAGCCTTCCGGGACAGAGGGACGAGCAGTACTTC.